This is a list of T cell receptor beta chains from one sample in a study of T cells expressing NK-cell markers. TCRdb reanalyzed the 5' RACE reads, giving one entry per CDR3 protein sequence and no DNA. The sample has 300,000 to 500,000 distinct CDR3 sequences, and its top ten clones hold roughly 10%. The source material was blood T cells: a sorted CD56 or NKG2C T cell subset, CD4+ or CD8+ T cells, or bulk PBMC T cells (not recorded which). Every receptor here comes from a woman aged 45-65 years in good health. The CDR3 runs from the conserved cysteine through the conserved F or W.

j_call v_call cdr3_aa
TRBJ2-3 TRBV27 CASRRSSPTTDTQYF
TRBJ2-4 TRBV7-9 CASSRHGGAGYF
TRBJ1-3 TRBV12-3/TRBV12-4 CASSFTTLTEISGNTIYF
TRBJ2-1 TRBV12-3/TRBV12-4 CASSLGGQVKQFF
TRBJ2-5 TRBV5-1 CASSLSPERETQYF
TRBJ2-1 TRBV5-4 CASSLGGSGTNEQFF
TRBJ2-3 TRBV4-1 CASSQVSGAGDTQYF
TRBJ1-1 TRBV5-1 CASSFEGTGGRNTEAFF
TRBJ1-5 TRBV7-8 CASSLTGSSNQPQHF
TRBJ1-3 TRBV5-1 CASSLTPHGAGSGNTIYF
TRBJ2-1 TRBV20-1 CSVAGDRNEQFF
TRBJ1-1 TRBV4-1 CASSQERGSLNTEAFF
TRBJ2-3 TRBV9 CASSVGGIASDTQYF
TRBJ2-5 TRBV13 CASSANGQQETQYF
TRBJ2-7 TRBV25-1 CASSGGSPYEQYF
TRBJ2-7 TRBV23-1 CASGDGLFAYEQYF
TRBJ1-4 TRBV20-1 CSARDPIGDRNNEKLFF
TRBJ2-1 TRBV20-1 CSARDAAGTSSYNEQFF
TRBJ2-5 TRBV7-2 CASSGPGQVLETQYF
TRBJ2-1 TRBV5-1 CASMRDRPTNEQFF
TRBJ2-3 TRBV10-3 CAISEALAGGPDTQYF
TRBJ2-3 TRBV6-5 CASSYQGLVTDTQYF
TRBJ2-6 TRBV28 CASSTWRGTSSAGANVLTF
TRBJ2-2 TRBV5-1 CASSLEGGRSQELFF
TRBJ2-5 TRBV10-3 CAIKGSAQETQYF
TRBJ2-1 TRBV7-2 CASSLVVLGGGNEQFF